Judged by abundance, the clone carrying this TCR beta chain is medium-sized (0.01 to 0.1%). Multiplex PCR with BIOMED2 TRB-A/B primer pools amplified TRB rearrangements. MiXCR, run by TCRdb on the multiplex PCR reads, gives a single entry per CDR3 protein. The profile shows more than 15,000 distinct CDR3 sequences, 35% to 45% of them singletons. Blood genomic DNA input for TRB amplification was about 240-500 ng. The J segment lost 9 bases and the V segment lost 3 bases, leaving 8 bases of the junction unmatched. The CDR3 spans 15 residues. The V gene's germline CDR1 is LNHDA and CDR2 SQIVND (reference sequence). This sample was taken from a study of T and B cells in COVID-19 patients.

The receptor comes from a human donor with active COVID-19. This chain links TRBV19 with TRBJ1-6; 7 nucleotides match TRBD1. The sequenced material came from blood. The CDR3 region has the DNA TGTGCCAGTAGTATCGGACAGGAAGAAGGTTCACCCCTCCACTTT. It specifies CASSIGQEEGSPLHF. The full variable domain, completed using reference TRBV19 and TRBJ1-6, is DGGITQSPKYLFRKEGQNVTLSCEQNLNHDAMYWYRQDPGQGLRLIYYSQIVNDFQKGDIAEGYSVSREKKESFPLTVTSAQKNPTAFYLCASSIGQEEGSPLHFGNGTRLTVT.